The clone carrying this T cell receptor (beta chain) turned up a few times. From germline, CDR1 is LNHDA and CDR2 SQIVND (reference sequence). V was cut by 5 bases and J by 0 bases, with 11 bases left in between. The CDR3 contains 15 residues. The data were taken from a study of molecular identifiers for immune sequencing clone quantification. TCRdb fed the PCR reads into MiXCR, producing one record per CDR3 protein. The top ten hold 0.75% to 0.95% of the sample, which has over 600,000 distinct CDR3 sequences, just under 20% seen once. Sorted naive CD8 T cells were those defined as CD8+CD4-CCR7+CD45RA+.

The TCR originated in a human donor in good health. Some libraries in this study had Jurkat cell RNA spiked in. The chain links TRBV19 to TRBJ1-5, with D perhaps TRBD1 (5 bases). The source material was naive CD8+ T cells from blood, with Jurkat cell RNA spiked in. As for subset: FACS-sorted CD8+CD4-CCR7+CD45RA+ naive T cells. The CDR3 DNA sequence: TGTGCCAGTAGTGGGACTGACTATAGCAATCAGCCCCAGCATTTT. Translated: CASSGTDYSNQPQHF.